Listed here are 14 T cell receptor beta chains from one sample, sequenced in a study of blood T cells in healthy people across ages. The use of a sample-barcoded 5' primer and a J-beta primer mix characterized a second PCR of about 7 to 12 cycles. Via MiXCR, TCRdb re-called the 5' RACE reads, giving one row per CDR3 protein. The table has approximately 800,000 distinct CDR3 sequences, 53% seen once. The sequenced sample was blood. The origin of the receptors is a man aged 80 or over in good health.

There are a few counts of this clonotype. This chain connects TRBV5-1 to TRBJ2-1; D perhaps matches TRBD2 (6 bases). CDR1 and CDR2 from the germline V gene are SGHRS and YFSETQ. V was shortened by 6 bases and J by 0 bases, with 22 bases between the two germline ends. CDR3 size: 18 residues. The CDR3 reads CASTPGVMRKSSYNEQFF. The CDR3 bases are TGCGCCAGCACTCCGGGGGTAATGCGGAAGAGCTCCTACAATGAGCAGTTCTTC.

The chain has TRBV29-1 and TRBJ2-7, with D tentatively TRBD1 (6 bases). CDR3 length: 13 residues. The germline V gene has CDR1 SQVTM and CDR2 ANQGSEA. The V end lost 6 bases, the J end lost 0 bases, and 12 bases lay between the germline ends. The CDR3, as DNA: TGCAGCGTGGAACTGGACAGCTCCTACGAGCAGTACTTC. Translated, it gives CSVELDSSYEQYF.

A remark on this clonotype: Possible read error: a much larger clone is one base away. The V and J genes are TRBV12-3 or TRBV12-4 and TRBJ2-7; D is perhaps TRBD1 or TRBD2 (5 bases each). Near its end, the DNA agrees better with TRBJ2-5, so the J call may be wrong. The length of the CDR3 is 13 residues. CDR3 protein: CVSSDGTRETQYF. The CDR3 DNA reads TGTGTCAGCAGTGACGGGACGAGAGAGACCCAGTACTTC.

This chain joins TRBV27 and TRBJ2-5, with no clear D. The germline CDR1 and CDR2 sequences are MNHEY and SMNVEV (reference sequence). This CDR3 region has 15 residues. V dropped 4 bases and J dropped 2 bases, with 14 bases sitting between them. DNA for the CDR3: TGTGCCAGCAGTTCAAACCGGCCCAGACAAGAGACCCAGTACTTC. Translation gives CASSSNRPRQETQYF.

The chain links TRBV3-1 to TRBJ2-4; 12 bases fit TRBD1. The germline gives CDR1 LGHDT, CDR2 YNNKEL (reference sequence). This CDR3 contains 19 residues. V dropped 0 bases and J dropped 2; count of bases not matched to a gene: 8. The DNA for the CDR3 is TGTGCCAGCAGCCAAGATTTCGGGGGACAGGGGGCGACCAAAAACATTCAGTACTTC. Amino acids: CASSQDFGGQGATKNIQYF.

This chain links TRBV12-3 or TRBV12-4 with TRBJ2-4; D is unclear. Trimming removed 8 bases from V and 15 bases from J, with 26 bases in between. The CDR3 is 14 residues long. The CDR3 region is CASRPESVRKTRYF. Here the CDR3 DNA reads TGTGCCAGCCGTCCGGAATCCGTTAGAAAGACCCGGTACTTC.

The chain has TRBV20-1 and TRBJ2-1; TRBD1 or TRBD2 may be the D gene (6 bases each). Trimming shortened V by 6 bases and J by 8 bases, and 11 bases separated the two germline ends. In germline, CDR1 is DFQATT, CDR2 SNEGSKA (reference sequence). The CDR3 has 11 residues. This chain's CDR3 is CSASRGDEQFF. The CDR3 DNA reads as TGCAGTGCCAGTAGGGGGGATGAGCAGTTCTTC.

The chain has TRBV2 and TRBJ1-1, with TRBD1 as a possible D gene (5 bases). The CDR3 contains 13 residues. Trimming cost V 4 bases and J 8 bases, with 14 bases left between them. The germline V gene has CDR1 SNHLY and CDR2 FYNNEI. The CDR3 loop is CASSVRQGYEAFF. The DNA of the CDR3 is TGTGCCAGCAGTGTTCGGCAGGGTTACGAAGCTTTCTTT.

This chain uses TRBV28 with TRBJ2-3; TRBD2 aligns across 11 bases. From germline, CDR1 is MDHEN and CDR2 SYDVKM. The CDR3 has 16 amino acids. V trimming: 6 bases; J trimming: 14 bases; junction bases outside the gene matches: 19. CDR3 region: CASRLAGVGVGRYAYF. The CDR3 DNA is TGTGCCAGCAGACTAGCGGGAGTTGGAGTGGGGAGATACGCGTATTTT. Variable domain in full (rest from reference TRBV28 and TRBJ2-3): DVKVTQSSRYLVKRTGEKVFLECVQDMDHENMFWYRQDPGLGLRLIYFSYDVKMKEKGDIPEGYSVSREKKERFSLILESASTNQTSMYLCASRLAGVGVGRYAYFGPGTRLTVL.

CDR3 region: CASSSTGRAGGHEQYF. CDR3 nucleotides: TGTGCCAGCAGTTCCACCGGACGAGCGGGAGGGCATGAGCAGTACTTC. The J gene is TRBJ2-7, the V gene TRBV28; 10 nucleotides agree with TRBD2. The ends lost 4 bases at V and 7 bases at J; junction bases unmatched: 13. This CDR3 region has 16 residues. Germline CDR1 MDHEN, CDR2 SYDVKM.

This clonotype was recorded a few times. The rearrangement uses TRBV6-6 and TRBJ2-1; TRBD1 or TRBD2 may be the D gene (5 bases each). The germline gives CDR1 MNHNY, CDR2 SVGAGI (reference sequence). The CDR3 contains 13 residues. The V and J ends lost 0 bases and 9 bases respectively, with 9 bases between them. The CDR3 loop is CASSYSERGEQFF. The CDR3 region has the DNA TGTGCCAGCAGTTACTCGGAGAGGGGTGAGCAGTTCTTC.

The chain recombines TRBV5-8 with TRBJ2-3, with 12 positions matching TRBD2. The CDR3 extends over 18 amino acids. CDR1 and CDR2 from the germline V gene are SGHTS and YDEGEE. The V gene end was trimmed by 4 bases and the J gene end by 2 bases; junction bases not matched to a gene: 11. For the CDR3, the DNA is TGTGCCAGCAGCCCCGGGCTAGCGGGAGGGAGCCTCACAGATACGCAGTATTTT. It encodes CASSPGLAGGSLTDTQYF. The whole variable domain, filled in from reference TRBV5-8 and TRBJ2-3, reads EAGVTQSPTHLIKTRGQQATLRCSPISGHTSVYWYQQALGLGLQFLLWYDEGEERNRGNFPPRFSGRQFPNYSSELNVNALELEDSALYLCASSPGLAGGSLTDTQYFGPGTRLTVL.

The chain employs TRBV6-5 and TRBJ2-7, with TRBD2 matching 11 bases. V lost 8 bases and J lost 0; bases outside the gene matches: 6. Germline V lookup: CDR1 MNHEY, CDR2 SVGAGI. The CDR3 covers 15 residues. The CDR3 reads CASGGGLAVSYEQYF. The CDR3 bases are TGTGCCAGCGGCGGGGGACTAGCGGTCTCCTACGAGCAGTACTTC.

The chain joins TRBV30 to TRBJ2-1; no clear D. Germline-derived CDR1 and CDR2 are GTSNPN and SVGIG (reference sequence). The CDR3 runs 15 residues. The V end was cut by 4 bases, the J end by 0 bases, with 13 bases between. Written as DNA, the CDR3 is TGTGCCTGGACGTTTCCAGGCAGCTCCTACAATGAGCAGTTCTTC. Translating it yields CAWTFPGSSYNEQFF.